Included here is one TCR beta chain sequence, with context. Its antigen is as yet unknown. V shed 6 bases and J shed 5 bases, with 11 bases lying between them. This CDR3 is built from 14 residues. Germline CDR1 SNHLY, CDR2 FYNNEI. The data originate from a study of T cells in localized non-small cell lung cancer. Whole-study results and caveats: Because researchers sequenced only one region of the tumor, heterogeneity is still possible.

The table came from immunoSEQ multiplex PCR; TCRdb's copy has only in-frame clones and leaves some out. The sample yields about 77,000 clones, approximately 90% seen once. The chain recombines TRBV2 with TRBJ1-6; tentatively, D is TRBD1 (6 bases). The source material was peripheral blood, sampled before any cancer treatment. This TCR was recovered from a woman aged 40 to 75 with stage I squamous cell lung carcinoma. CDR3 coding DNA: TGTGCCAGCAGATGGACAGCTGATAATTCACCCCTCCACTTT. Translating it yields CASRWTADNSPLHF.